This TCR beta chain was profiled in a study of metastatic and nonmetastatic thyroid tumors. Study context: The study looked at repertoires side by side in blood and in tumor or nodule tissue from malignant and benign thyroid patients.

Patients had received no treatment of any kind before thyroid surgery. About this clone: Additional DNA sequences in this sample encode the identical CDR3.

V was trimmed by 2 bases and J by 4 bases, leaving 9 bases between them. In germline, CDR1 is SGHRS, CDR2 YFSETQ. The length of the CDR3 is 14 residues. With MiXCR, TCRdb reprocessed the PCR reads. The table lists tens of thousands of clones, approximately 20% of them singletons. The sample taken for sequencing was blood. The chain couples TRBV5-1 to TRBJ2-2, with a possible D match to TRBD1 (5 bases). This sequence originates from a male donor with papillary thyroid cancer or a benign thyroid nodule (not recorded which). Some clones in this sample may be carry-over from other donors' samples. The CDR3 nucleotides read TGCGCCAGCAGCTTCCTCCAGGGCACCGGGGAGCTGTTTTTT. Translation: CASSFLQGTGELFF.